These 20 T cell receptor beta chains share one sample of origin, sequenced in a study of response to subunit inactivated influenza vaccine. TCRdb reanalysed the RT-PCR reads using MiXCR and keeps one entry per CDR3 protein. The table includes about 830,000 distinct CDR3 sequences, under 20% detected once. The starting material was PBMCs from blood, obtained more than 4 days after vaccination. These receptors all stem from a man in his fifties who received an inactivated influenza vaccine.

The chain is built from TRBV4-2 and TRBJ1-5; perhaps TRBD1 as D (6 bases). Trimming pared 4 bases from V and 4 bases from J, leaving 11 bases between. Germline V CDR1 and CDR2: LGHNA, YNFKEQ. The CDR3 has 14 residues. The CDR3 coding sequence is TGTGCCAGCAGCCCTCAGGGACAAAATCAGCCCCAGCATTTT. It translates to CASSPQGQNQPQHF.

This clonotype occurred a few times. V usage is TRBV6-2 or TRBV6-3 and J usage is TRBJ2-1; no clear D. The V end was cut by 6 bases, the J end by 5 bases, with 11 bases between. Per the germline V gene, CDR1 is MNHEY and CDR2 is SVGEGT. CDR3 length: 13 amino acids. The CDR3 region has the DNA TGTGCCAGCAGCCCCCAGGCGAACAATGAGCAGTTCTTC. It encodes CASSPQANNEQFF.

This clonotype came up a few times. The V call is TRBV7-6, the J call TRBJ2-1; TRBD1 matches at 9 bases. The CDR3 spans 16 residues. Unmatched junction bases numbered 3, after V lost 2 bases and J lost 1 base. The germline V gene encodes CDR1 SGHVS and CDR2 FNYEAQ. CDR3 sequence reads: CASSLLGTGSYNEQFF. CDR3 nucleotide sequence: TGTGCCAGCAGCTTACTAGGGACAGGGTCCTACAATGAGCAGTTCTTC.

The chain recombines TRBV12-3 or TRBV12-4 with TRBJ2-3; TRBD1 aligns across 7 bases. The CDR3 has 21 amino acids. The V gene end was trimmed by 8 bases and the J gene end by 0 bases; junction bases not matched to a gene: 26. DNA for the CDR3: TGTGCCAGCCAAGTCCGTTTAGACGCCTATGGGACAGACCCTAGCACAGATACGCAGTATTTT. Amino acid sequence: CASQVRLDAYGTDPSTDTQYF.

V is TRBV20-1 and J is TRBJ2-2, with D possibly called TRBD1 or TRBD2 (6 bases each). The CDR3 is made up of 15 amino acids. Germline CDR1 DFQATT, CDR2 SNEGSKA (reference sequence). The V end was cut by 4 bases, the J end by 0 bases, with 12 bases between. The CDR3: CSAIGGTPNTGELFF. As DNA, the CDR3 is TGCAGTGCTATCGGGGGCACCCCGAACACCGGGGAGCTGTTTTTT.

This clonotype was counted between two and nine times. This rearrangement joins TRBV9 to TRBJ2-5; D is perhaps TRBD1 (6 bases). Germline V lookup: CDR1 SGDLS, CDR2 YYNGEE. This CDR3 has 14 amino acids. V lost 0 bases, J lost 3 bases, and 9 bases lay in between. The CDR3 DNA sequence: TGTGCCAGCAGCGTAGGCAGGGGAAAAGAGACCCAGTACTTC. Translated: CASSVGRGKETQYF.

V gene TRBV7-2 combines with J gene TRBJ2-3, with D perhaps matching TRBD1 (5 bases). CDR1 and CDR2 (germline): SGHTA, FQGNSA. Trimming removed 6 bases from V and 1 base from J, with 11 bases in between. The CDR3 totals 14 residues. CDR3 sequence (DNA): TGTGCCAGCAGAGGGGTTTACCGCACAGATACGCAGTATTTT. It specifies CASRGVYRTDTQYF.

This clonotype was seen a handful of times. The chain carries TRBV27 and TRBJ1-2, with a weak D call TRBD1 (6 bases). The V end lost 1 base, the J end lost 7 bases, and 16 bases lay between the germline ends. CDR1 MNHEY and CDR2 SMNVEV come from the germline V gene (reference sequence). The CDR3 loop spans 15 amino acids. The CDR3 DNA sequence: TGTGCCAGCAGTTTATTTGGAGGAAGGGGGACTGGCTACACCTTC. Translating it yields CASSLFGGRGTGYTF.

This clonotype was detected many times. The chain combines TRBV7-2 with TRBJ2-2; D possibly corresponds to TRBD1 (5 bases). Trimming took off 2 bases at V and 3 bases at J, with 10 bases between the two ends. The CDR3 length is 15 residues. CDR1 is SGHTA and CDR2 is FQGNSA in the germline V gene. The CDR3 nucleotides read TGTGCCAGCAGCTTAAGACAGTCGGACACCGGGGAGCTGTTTTTT. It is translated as CASSLRQSDTGELFF.

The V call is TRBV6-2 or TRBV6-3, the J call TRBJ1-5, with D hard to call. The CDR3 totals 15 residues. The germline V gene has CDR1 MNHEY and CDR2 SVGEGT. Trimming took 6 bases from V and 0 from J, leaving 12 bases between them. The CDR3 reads CASRPLAYSNQPQHF. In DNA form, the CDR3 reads TGTGCCAGCAGACCCTTGGCGTATAGCAATCAGCCCCAGCATTTT.

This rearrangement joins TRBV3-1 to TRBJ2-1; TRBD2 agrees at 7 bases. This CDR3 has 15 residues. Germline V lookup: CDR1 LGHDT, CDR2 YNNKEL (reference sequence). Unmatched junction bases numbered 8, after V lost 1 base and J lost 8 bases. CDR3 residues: CASSQGRTRLDEQFF. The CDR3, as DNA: TGTGCCAGCAGCCAAGGGAGGACTAGACTCGATGAGCAGTTCTTC.

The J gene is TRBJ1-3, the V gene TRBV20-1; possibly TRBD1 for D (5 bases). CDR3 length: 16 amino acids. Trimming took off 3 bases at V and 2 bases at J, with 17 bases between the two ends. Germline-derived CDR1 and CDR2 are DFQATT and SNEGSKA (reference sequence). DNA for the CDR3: TGCAGTGCTAGGGGACGTCCAAAAGCTCCTGGAAACACCATATATTTT. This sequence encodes CSARGRPKAPGNTIYF.

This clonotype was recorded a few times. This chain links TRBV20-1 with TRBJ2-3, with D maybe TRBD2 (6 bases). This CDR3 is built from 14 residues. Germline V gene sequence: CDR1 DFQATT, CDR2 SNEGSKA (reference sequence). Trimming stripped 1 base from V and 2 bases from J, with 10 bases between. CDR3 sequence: CSARGGDLTDTQYF. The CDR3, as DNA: TGCAGTGCTAGAGGCGGGGACCTCACAGATACGCAGTATTTT.

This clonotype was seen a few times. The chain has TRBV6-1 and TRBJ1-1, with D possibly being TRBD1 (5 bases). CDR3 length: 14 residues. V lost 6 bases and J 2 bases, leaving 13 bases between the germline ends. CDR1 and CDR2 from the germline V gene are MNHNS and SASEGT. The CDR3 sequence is CASSPPGVNTEAFF. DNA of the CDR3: TGTGCCAGCAGCCCGCCGGGGGTAAACACTGAAGCTTTCTTT.

In DNA form, the CDR3 reads TGCGCCAGCAGCCAAGATAGGAGTAGCTTCAATGAGCAGTTCTTC. As protein: CASSQDRSSFNEQFF. The gene calls are TRBV4-3 and TRBJ2-1; D not certain. Germline V gene sequence: CDR1 LGHNA, CDR2 YSLEER. CDR3 length: 15 residues. V dropped 0 bases and J dropped 6 bases, with 12 bases sitting between them.

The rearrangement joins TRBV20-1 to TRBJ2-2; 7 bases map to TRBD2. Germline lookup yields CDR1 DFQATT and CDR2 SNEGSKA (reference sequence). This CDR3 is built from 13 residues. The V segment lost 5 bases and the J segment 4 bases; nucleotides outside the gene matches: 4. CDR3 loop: CSAGGGPTGELFF. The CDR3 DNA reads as TGCAGTGCTGGGGGGGGACCCACCGGGGAGCTGTTTTTT.

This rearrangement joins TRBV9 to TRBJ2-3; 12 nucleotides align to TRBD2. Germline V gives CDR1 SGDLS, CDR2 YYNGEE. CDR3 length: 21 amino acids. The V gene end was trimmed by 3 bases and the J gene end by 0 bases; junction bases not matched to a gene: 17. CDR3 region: CASSADFLAPSGGASTDTQYF. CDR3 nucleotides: TGTGCCAGCAGCGCCGACTTTCTAGCCCCTAGCGGGGGGGCTAGCACAGATACGCAGTATTTT.

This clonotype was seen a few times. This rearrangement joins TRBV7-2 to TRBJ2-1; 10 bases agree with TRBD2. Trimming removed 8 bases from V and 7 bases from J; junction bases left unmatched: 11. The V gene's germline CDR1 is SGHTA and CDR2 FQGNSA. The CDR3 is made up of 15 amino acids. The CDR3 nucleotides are TGTGCCAGCGGGGGGTCTAGCGGGAGTAAGAATGAGCAGTTCTTC. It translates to CASGGSSGSKNEQFF.

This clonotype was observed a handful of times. This CDR3 reads CASSSPGLGYQETQYF. CDR3 DNA: TGCGCCAGCAGCTCTCCGGGACTTGGGTACCAAGAGACCCAGTACTTC. The chain recombines TRBV5-1 with TRBJ2-5; tentatively, D is TRBD2 (6 bases). Trimming took off 3 bases at V and 0 bases at J, with 15 bases between the two ends. This CDR3 is 16 amino acids long. The germline V gene encodes CDR1 SGHRS and CDR2 YFSETQ. Full variable domain (missing parts from reference TRBV5-1 and TRBJ2-5): KAGVTQTPRYLIKTRGQQVTLSCSPISGHRSVSWYQQTPGQGLQFLFEYFSETQRNKGNFPGRFSGRQFSNSRSEMNVSTLELGDSALYLCASSSPGLGYQETQYFGPGTRLLVL.

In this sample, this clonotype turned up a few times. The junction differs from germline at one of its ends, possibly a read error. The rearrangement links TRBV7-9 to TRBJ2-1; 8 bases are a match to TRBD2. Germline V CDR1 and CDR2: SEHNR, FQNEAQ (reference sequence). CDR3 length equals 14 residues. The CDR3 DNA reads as TGTGCCAGCCACTTGGGGACTAGTGGGGGTGAGAAGTTCTTC. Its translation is CASHLGTSGGEKFF.